A selection of T cell receptor beta chains follows, all from one sample in a study of blood T cells in healthy people across ages. Using its own MiXCR run on the 5' RACE reads, TCRdb lists one record per CDR3 protein. Here the sample spans some 1.5 million distinct CDR3 sequences, 28% being singletons. Sequenced sample: blood. The receptors derive from a woman aged 30 to 39 in good health. Each CDR3 is given with its conserved first and last residue. Each record gives: CDR3 protein, J gene, V gene, D gene. The D gene is left open where the match is weak.

CDR3: CASSYFLGYEQFF; J: TRBJ2-1; V: TRBV6-7; D: NA
CDR3: CASRRGLAGRHKSGTQYF; J: TRBJ2-3; V: TRBV28; D: TRBD2
CDR3: CASSPDRGINEKLFF; J: TRBJ1-4; V: TRBV18; D: TRBD1
CDR3: CAGSLEWGRGEQYF; J: TRBJ2-5; V: TRBV5-1; D: NA
CDR3: CASSQEGAAGQYF; J: TRBJ2-7; V: TRBV4-1; D: NA
CDR3: CSAAGANYEQYF; J: TRBJ2-7; V: TRBV20-1; D: TRBD2
CDR3: CASSPARSGANVLTF; J: TRBJ2-6; V: TRBV5-1; D: NA
CDR3: CASTSISGSTNEQYF; J: TRBJ2-5; V: TRBV5-1; D: TRBD2
CDR3: CASSKCARNQPQHF; J: TRBJ1-5; V: TRBV21-1; D: NA
CDR3: CASSLSALAGAYNEQFF; J: TRBJ2-1; V: TRBV5-1; D: TRBD2
CDR3: CASGRGSTDTQYF; J: TRBJ2-3; V: TRBV11-2; D: TRBD1
CDR3: CASSSRGLAPQETQYF; J: TRBJ2-5; V: TRBV7-8; D: NA
CDR3: CASSKRASGRARDEQFF; J: TRBJ2-1; V: TRBV21-1; D: NA
CDR3: CASSFELVGETQYF; J: TRBJ2-5; V: TRBV7-2; D: NA
CDR3: CASSRDTSDTQYF; J: TRBJ2-3; V: TRBV6-5; D: NA
CDR3: CASSLSRSSYNEQFF; J: TRBJ2-1; V: TRBV27; D: NA
CDR3: CASSLQRGVSEAFF; J: TRBJ1-1; V: TRBV5-1; D: NA
CDR3: CASSLDAGAPGEQYF; J: TRBJ2-7; V: TRBV19; D: TRBD2
CDR3: CASRGGALQETQYF; J: TRBJ2-5; V: TRBV27; D: NA
CDR3: CAISSQGVEAFF; J: TRBJ1-1; V: TRBV10-3; D: NA
CDR3: CASSLGGVAVYEQYF; J: TRBJ2-7; V: TRBV7-2; D: NA
CDR3: CAISKGQGGTEAFF; J: TRBJ1-1; V: TRBV10-3; D: TRBD1
CDR3: CASRQGAGNEQYF; J: TRBJ2-7; V: TRBV12-3/TRBV12-4; D: NA
CDR3: CASSLMDTGERFF; J: TRBJ2-2; V: TRBV12-3/TRBV12-4; D: NA
CDR3: CASSLTLTTTYEQYF; J: TRBJ2-7; V: TRBV12-3/TRBV12-4; D: NA
CDR3: CASSAASGGRSDTQYF; J: TRBJ2-3; V: TRBV5-1; D: TRBD2
CDR3: CAISDPGGRSSYEQYF; J: TRBJ2-7; V: TRBV10-3; D: NA
CDR3: CASSDWGLQETQYF; J: TRBJ2-5; V: TRBV10-1; D: NA
CDR3: CASSVTRRCGEQYF; J: TRBJ2-7; V: TRBV9; D: NA
CDR3: CASSQGSRGAYEQYF; J: TRBJ2-7; V: TRBV4-1; D: NA
CDR3: CASSSPGTRGNTIYF; J: TRBJ1-3; V: TRBV4-1; D: NA
CDR3: CASSTLEAPQFF; J: TRBJ2-1; V: TRBV12-3/TRBV12-4; D: NA
CDR3: CASSYAQGADQPQHF; J: TRBJ1-5; V: TRBV6-5; D: TRBD1
CDR3: CASSGGQPSYNEQFF; J: TRBJ2-1; V: TRBV28; D: TRBD1
CDR3: CASSQDTGQMSGELFF; J: TRBJ1-4; V: TRBV4-2; D: NA
CDR3: CASKENSGYEQYF; J: NA; V: TRBV19; D: NA
CDR3: CASSYSSGTVTDTQYF; J: TRBJ2-3; V: TRBV6-2/TRBV6-3; D: TRBD2
CDR3: CASSLTPGQGIAGELFF; J: TRBJ2-2; V: TRBV18; D: TRBD1
CDR3: CSARLGRRQETQYF; J: TRBJ2-5; V: TRBV20-1; D: NA
CDR3: CASRVWGPADEQFF; J: TRBJ2-1; V: TRBV6-1; D: NA
CDR3: CASSLIPGETQYF; J: TRBJ2-5; V: TRBV7-3; D: NA
CDR3: CASSPGGGSETQYF; J: TRBJ2-5; V: TRBV7-2; D: TRBD2
CDR3: CASSRIAGAYNGQFF; J: TRBJ2-1; V: TRBV14; D: TRBD2